The 32 T cell receptor beta chains in this list originate from one sample, sequenced in a study of shared clonotypes between healthy human individuals. TCRdb's table, derived via immunoSEQ multiplex PCR, lists solely in-frame clones and lacks some. The sample shows over a million clones, 95% to 97% of them seen only once. Sequenced sample: naive CD4+ T cells sorted from blood. Subset defined: CD45RA+ positively selected. These receptors all come from a man aged 25-45 years in good health.

This chain connects TRBV5-5 to TRBJ1-5; D is unresolved. The V gene lost 0 bases and the J gene lost 4 bases, with 5 bases spanning the gap. The CDR3 is 13 residues long. Germline assignment: CDR1 SGHKS and CDR2 YYEKEE (reference sequence). The CDR3 loop reads CASSLAFNQPQHF. Here the CDR3 DNA reads TGTGCCAGCAGCTTGGCATTTAATCAGCCCCAGCATTTT.

The chain combines TRBV29-1 with TRBJ2-4; D gene unclear. V was cut by 7 bases and J by 3 bases, with 7 bases left in between. This CDR3 region has 11 residues. Germline V gene lookup returns CDR1 SQVTM and CDR2 ANQGSEA. CDR3 amino acids: CSANSKNIQYF. The CDR3 coding sequence is TGCAGCGCCAACAGCAAAAACATTCAGTACTTC.

This clone was counted once. The rearrangement links TRBV7-2 to TRBJ1-2, with TRBD1 identical over 8 bases. CDR1 and CDR2 (germline): SGHTA, FQGNSA. The V segment lost 3 bases and the J segment 6 bases; nucleotides outside the gene matches: 6. The CDR3 totals 14 residues. The CDR3 coding sequence is TGTGCCAGCAGCTTGAACAGGGGGTGGGATGGCTACACCTTC. Its translation: CASSLNRGWDGYTF.

This chain connects TRBV5-1 to TRBJ2-2; the D gene is possibly TRBD1 (6 bases). Germline V CDR1 and CDR2: SGHRS, YFSETQ. V lost 5 bases and J 0 bases, leaving 8 bases between the germline ends. CDR3 length: 14 amino acids. The CDR3 region has the DNA TGCGCCAGCAGGGACAGCGCGAACACCGGGGAGCTGTTTTTT. It encodes CASRDSANTGELFF.

This clone is a singleton in its sample. The chain links TRBV7-2 to TRBJ1-1; D unclear. The CDR3 has 15 residues. The germline V gene encodes CDR1 SGHTA and CDR2 FQGNSA. Trimming left V 2 bases short and J 2 bases short, with 12 bases between. The CDR3 bases are TGTGCCAGCAGCTTATCGGGAGGGCCCAACACTGAAGCTTTCTTT. Translated, it gives CASSLSGGPNTEAFF.

This clone was seen once. The identical CDR3 is also encoded by other nucleotide sequences in the sample. This chain connects TRBV28 to TRBJ1-1; a possible D gene is TRBD1 (6 bases). The V gene's germline CDR1 is MDHEN and CDR2 SYDVKM. Trimming removed 2 bases from V and 2 bases from J, with 6 bases in between. The CDR3 is 13 amino acids. CDR3 DNA sequence: TGTGCCAGCAGTTTAGGGGGCAACACTGAAGCTTTCTTT. This codes for CASSLGGNTEAFF. The complete variable domain, with remaining parts taken from reference TRBV28 and TRBJ1-1, reads DVKVTQSSRYLVKRTGEKVFLECVQDMDHENMFWYRQDPGLGLRLIYFSYDVKMKEKGDIPEGYSVSREKKERFSLILESASTNQTSMYLCASSLGGNTEAFFGQGTRLTVV.

The rearrangement uses TRBV11-2 and TRBJ2-1; tentatively, D is TRBD2 (6 bases). The CDR3 length is 13 residues. V was trimmed by 3 bases and J by 9 bases, leaving 12 bases between them. CDR1 and CDR2 (germline): SGHAT, FQNNGV. Written as DNA, the CDR3 is TGTGCCAGCAGCTTCCTTAGCGGTGGTGAGCAGTTCTTC. As protein: CASSFLSGGEQFF.

The genes are TRBV9 and TRBJ2-5; D is unresolved. V was cut by 3 bases and J by 4 bases, with 16 bases left in between. The CDR3 runs 15 residues. CDR1 is SGDLS, CDR2 YYNGEE, per germline. CDR3 nucleotide sequence: TGTGCCAGCAGCGCCTGGCATTATCCCCCAGAGACCCAGTACTTC. Protein: CASSAWHYPPETQYF. The complete variable domain, with remaining parts taken from reference TRBV9 and TRBJ2-5, reads DSGVTQTPKHLITATGQRVTLRCSPRSGDLSVYWYQQSLDQGLQFLIQYYNGEERAKGNILERFSAQQFPDLHSELNLSSLELGDSALYFCASSAWHYPPETQYFGPGTRLLVL.

This chain uses TRBV21-1 with TRBJ1-5. TRBV21-1 is tagged as a pseudogene. The CDR3 totals 18 residues. This CDR3 reads CASSSWEGVRRNNQPQHF. As DNA, the CDR3 is TGTGCCAGCAGCTCATGGGAGGGGGTTCGTCGGAACAATCAGCCCCAGCATTTT.

V usage is TRBV7-2 and J usage is TRBJ1-3; D uncertain. CDR3 length: 15 amino acids. V lost 1 base to trimming and J lost 0 bases, with 7 bases between them. Germline CDR1 and CDR2: SGHTA and FQGNSA. The CDR3 here is CASSLGRSSGNTIYF. In DNA form, the CDR3 reads TGTGCCAGCAGCTTAGGAAGGTCCTCTGGAAACACCATATATTTT.

This clone came up once. This chain uses TRBV7-9 with TRBJ2-1; D may be TRBD2 (6 bases). The CDR3 contains 14 residues. V was pared by 2 bases and J by 7 bases, with 12 bases between. Germline-derived CDR1 and CDR2 are SEHNR and FQNEAQ (reference sequence). In DNA form, the CDR3 reads TGTGCCAGCAGCTTATTTCCGGGGAGGAATGAGCAGTTCTTC. Protein sequence: CASSLFPGRNEQFF. The full variable domain, completed using reference TRBV7-9 and TRBJ2-1, is DTGVSQNPRHKITKRGQNVTFRCDPISEHNRLYWYRQTLGQGPEFLTYFQNEAQLEKSRLLSDRFSAERPKGSFSTLEIQRTEQGDSAMYLCASSLFPGRNEQFFGPGTRLTVL.

On this clone: The same CDR3 is also encoded by other DNA sequences in this sample. V is TRBV5-4 and J is TRBJ2-2; no firm D call. Germline CDR1 is SGHNT and CDR2 is YYREEE (reference sequence). Trimming shortened V by 0 bases and J by 1 base, and 7 bases separated the two germline ends. The CDR3 runs to 15 residues. CDR3 nucleotides: TGTGCCAGCAGCTTGGACAGAGTGAACACCGGGGAGCTGTTTTTT. Protein product: CASSLDRVNTGELFF.

This sequence joins TRBV28 and TRBJ1-3, with D uncertain. Germline V gene data show CDR1 as MDHEN and CDR2 as SYDVKM. This CDR3 region has 14 residues. The ends were cut back, 3 bases at V and 1 base at J, with 7 bases in the middle. CDR3: CASSFEGSGNTIYF. In nucleotides, the CDR3 is TGTGCCAGCAGTTTTGAAGGGTCTGGAAACACCATATATTTT.

CDR3 in amino acids: CASNSDSYEQYF. Written as DNA, the CDR3 is TGCGCCAGCAACTCGGATTCCTACGAGCAGTACTTC. The chain employs TRBV10-2 and TRBJ2-7; D remains unclear. V was trimmed by 7 bases and J by 1 base, leaving 8 bases between them. Germline V gene data show CDR1 as WSHSY and CDR2 as SAAADI. The CDR3 is 12 amino acids.

This chain connects TRBV7-8 to TRBJ2-7; TRBD1 matches 7 bases. V gave up 5 bases and J gave up 0 bases; unmatched junction bases: 4. Germline V gene data show CDR1 as SGHVS and CDR2 as FQNEAQ. This CDR3 has 14 amino acids. This CDR3 reads CASSGRDSSYEQYF. CDR3 coding DNA: TGTGCCAGCAGCGGACGGGACAGCTCCTACGAGCAGTACTTC.

The chain carries TRBV9 and TRBJ2-3; tentatively, D is TRBD2 (6 bases). Trimming stripped 0 bases from V and 3 bases from J, with 11 bases between. This CDR3 has 15 residues. Per germline, CDR1 SGDLS and CDR2 YYNGEE. CDR3: CASSVGGTATDTQYF. Written as DNA, the CDR3 is TGTGCCAGCAGCGTAGGCGGGACTGCGACAGATACGCAGTATTTT.

Only one count was recorded for this clone. The chain joins TRBV5-1 to TRBJ2-3, with D tentatively TRBD1 (7 bases). Germline V gene data show CDR1 as SGHRS and CDR2 as YFSETQ. V was clipped by 5 bases and J by 0 bases, with 16 bases between them. The CDR3 loop spans 16 amino acids. CDR3 coding DNA: TGCGCCAGCAGTTCAGGGGGGAGGTCTAGCACAGATACGCAGTATTTT. Translation: CASSSGGRSSTDTQYF.

Note on this clone: The junction shows a germline mismatch at one end, possibly a read error. The chain links TRBV29-1 to TRBJ2-7; 7 bases map to TRBD1. Per germline, CDR1 SQVTM and CDR2 ANQGSEA. The CDR3 length is 14 residues. The chain's CDR3 is CSVQDQGQSYEQYF. The CDR3 region has the DNA TGCAGCGTTCAAGACCAGGGACAGTCCTACGAGCAGTACTTC.

The chain couples TRBV4-1 to TRBJ1-2; TRBD1 matches at 7 bases. This CDR3 is 15 amino acids long. The junction had 11 bases not matched to a gene; V was cut back by 3 bases and J by 7 bases. From germline, CDR1 is MGHRA and CDR2 YSYEKL. DNA of the CDR3: TGCGCCAGCAGCCAGGCACAAGGGGGCCGGGGTGGCTACACCTTC. Translated, it gives CASSQAQGGRGGYTF.

CDR3 DNA sequence: TGTGCCAGCAGCGCCTATTTGGGGACCGGGGAGCTGTTTTTT. It specifies CASSAYLGTGELFF. V gene TRBV9 combines with J gene TRBJ2-2; no clear D gene. The CDR3 covers 14 residues. Germline lookup yields CDR1 SGDLS and CDR2 YYNGEE. V was clipped by 3 bases and J by 5 bases, with 11 bases between them. Together with reference TRBV9 and TRBJ2-2, the CDR3 gives the full variable domain: DSGVTQTPKHLITATGQRVTLRCSPRSGDLSVYWYQQSLDQGLQFLIQYYNGEERAKGNILERFSAQQFPDLHSELNLSSLELGDSALYFCASSAYLGTGELFFGEGSRLTVL.

This chain joins TRBV7-6 and TRBJ2-7; 9 bases agree with TRBD2. CDR1 and CDR2 from the germline V gene are SGHVS and FNYEAQ. Trimming at V came to 8 bases and at J to 4 bases, leaving 15 bases not matched to a gene. The CDR3 contains 16 residues. The CDR3 loop reads CASSAGPSGKSYEQYF. CDR3 in DNA: TGTGCCAGCTCGGCCGGGCCTAGCGGGAAGTCGTACGAGCAGTACTTC.

The CDR3 region is CASSSLSGASYNEQFF. The CDR3 nucleotides are TGTGCCAGCAGCTCGCTCTCCGGGGCATCCTACAATGAGCAGTTCTTC. This chain uses TRBV11-2 with TRBJ2-1, with D possibly being TRBD1 or TRBD2 (5 bases each). V lost 4 bases and J 1 base, leaving 14 bases between the germline ends. CDR1 is SGHAT and CDR2 is FQNNGV in the germline V gene. CDR3 length: 16 amino acids.

The genes are TRBV9 and TRBJ1-1; D possibly corresponds to TRBD1 (5 bases). Germline assignment: CDR1 SGDLS and CDR2 YYNGEE. The CDR3 length is 15 residues. The V end lost 1 base, the J end lost 4 bases, and 14 bases lay between the germline ends. The CDR3 DNA reads TGTGCCAGCAGCGTATTGGTTCAGGGAAGCACTGAAGCTTTCTTT. Its translation is CASSVLVQGSTEAFF.

The rearrangement links TRBV29-1 to TRBJ2-3, with D tentatively TRBD1 (6 bases). Germline CDR1 is SQVTM and CDR2 is ANQGSEA. This CDR3 has 15 residues. Trimming cost V 6 bases and J 2 bases, with 18 bases left between them. CDR3 residues: CSVQRSPGDTDTQYF. The CDR3 nucleotides read TGCAGCGTCCAACGAAGTCCAGGGGACACAGATACGCAGTATTTT.

The chain has TRBV4-3 and TRBJ2-7; tentatively, D is TRBD2 (6 bases). V shed 0 bases and J shed 3 bases, with 15 bases lying between them. The length of the CDR3 is 16 residues. Germline lookup yields CDR1 LGHNA and CDR2 YSLEER. CDR3 protein: CASSQELSSAGYEQYF. The CDR3, as DNA: TGCGCCAGCAGCCAAGAACTTTCTAGCGCAGGCTACGAGCAGTACTTC.

J is TRBJ1-2 and V is TRBV20-1; TRBD1 is a possible D gene (5 bases). Germline CDR1 is DFQATT and CDR2 is SNEGSKA (reference sequence). This CDR3 has 11 residues. Trimming cost V 2 bases and J 6 bases, with 7 bases left between them. CDR3 amino acids: CSARQGHGYTF. The CDR3 coding sequence is TGCAGTGCTAGACAGGGACATGGCTACACCTTC.

The chain joins TRBV7-9 to TRBJ1-2; 7 nucleotides match TRBD1. The CDR3 runs to 15 residues. The germline V gene has CDR1 SEHNR and CDR2 FQNEAQ (reference sequence). V gave up 1 base and J gave up 8 bases; unmatched junction bases: 10. CDR3 sequence reads: CASSLGGTAVGGYTF. The DNA for the CDR3 is TGTGCCAGCAGCTTAGGCGGGACAGCCGTAGGAGGCTACACCTTC. The complete variable domain, with remaining parts taken from reference TRBV7-9 and TRBJ1-2, reads DTGVSQNPRHKITKRGQNVTFRCDPISEHNRLYWYRQTLGQGPEFLTYFQNEAQLEKSRLLSDRFSAERPKGSFSTLEIQRTEQGDSAMYLCASSLGGTAVGGYTFGSGTRLTVV.

This chain joins TRBV10-3 and TRBJ2-7; 7 bases agree with TRBD2. V lost 0 bases and J lost 2; bases outside the gene matches: 13. CDR1 ENHRY and CDR2 SYGVKD come from the germline V gene. The CDR3 has 18 amino acids. CDR3 sequence (DNA): TGTGCCATCAGTGAGTCGTGGGGCGGGAGTACCCCTACCTACGAGCAGTACTTC. It specifies CAISESWGGSTPTYEQYF.

This clone was counted a single time. Other DNA sequences in the same sample also yield this CDR3. The CDR3 coding sequence is TGCGCCAGCAGCCCCGGGAGCCAAGAGACCCAGTACTTC. Encoded protein: CASSPGSQETQYF. The chain combines TRBV5-1 with TRBJ2-5; tentatively, D is TRBD2 (6 bases). There are 13 residues in the CDR3. CDR1 is SGHRS, CDR2 YFSETQ, per germline. V was pared by 4 bases and J by 1 base, with 8 bases between.

The V call is TRBV30, the J call TRBJ2-1, with 12 nucleotides matching TRBD2. The germline V gene encodes CDR1 GTSNPN and CDR2 SVGIG (reference sequence). The CDR3 is made up of 16 amino acids. J gave up 4 bases and V 3 bases, and 7 bases lay outside the gene matches. CDR3: CAWSLGTSGGYNEQFF. The CDR3, as DNA: TGTGCCTGGAGCCTAGGTACTAGCGGGGGGTACAATGAGCAGTTCTTC.

The rearrangement joins TRBV2 to TRBJ2-3, with no clear D. V was shortened by 8 bases and J by 0 bases, with 12 bases between the two germline ends. Germline V gene sequence: CDR1 SNHLY, CDR2 FYNNEI. The CDR3 has 14 amino acids. CDR3 residues: CASRPGLSTDTQYF. The CDR3 DNA reads as TGTGCCAGCCGGCCCGGGTTAAGCACAGATACGCAGTATTTT. The full variable domain, with the rest looked up from reference TRBV2 and TRBJ2-3, is EPEVTQTPSHQVTQMGQEVILRCVPISNHLYFYWYRQILGQKVEFLVSFYNNEISEKSEIFDDQFSVERPDGSNFTLKIRSTKLEDSAMYFCASRPGLSTDTQYFGPGTRLTVL.

The chain has TRBV19 and TRBJ2-2; D unclear. V was cut by 3 bases and J by 1 base, with 9 bases left in between. This CDR3 spans 15 amino acids. CDR1 and CDR2 (germline): LNHDA, SQIVND (reference sequence). In DNA form, the CDR3 reads TGTGCCAGTAGTATTTCATGGGGGAACACCGGGGAGCTGTTTTTT. This codes for CASSISWGNTGELFF.